This T cell receptor beta chain derives from a study of cytomegalovirus exposure and HLA in healthy donors. About the research overall: A preliminary data release comprised tens of millions of unique TCRs obtained from HLA-typed donors.

On this clone itself: Antigen unknown.

Study-level findings and limits: Some 17,000 TCR beta sequences were associated with HLA alleles at 0.05 false discovery rate in a later analysis. Roughly even sequencing depth across donors was the assumption behind the presence/absence analyses. Many donors shared some public TCRs, even though most TCR sequences were rare.

The PCR was carried out with 60 Vbeta primers and 13 Jbeta primers. Data came from immunoSEQ multiplex PCR; TCRdb stores just in-frame clones and leaves some out. This table holds 150,000 to 200,000 clones, approximately 79% found once. The TCR was taken from a man aged 35-49 years in good health and CMV-seropositive. The sequencing sample was made of PBMCs.

The CDR3 nucleotides are TGTGCCAGCAATCCGGGACAGCTACCCAATGAGCAGTTCTTC. Protein: CASNPGQLPNEQFF. The rearrangement uses TRBV2 and TRBJ2-1; 7 positions match TRBD1. V shed 7 bases, J shed 6 bases, and the junction held 9 bases outside the gene matches. Germline V lookup: CDR1 SNHLY, CDR2 FYNNEI. The CDR3 loop spans 14 amino acids.